The 10 T cell receptor beta chains below come from one sample, sequenced in a study of Ad26.COV2.S vaccination and SARS-CoV-2 variants. Sequencing used immunoSEQ multiplex PCR; TCRdb keeps in-frame clones, though not all of them. The repertoire holds roughly 680,000 clones, with 89% as singletons. Treatment: 15 to 20 received Ad26.COV2.S at low or high dose, single or two shots; roughly 5 received placebo; per-sample allocation not given. The samples were gathered on day 63 after the first injection of vaccine or placebo. Sequencing was performed on peripheral blood, taken in a trial of Ad26.COV2.S vaccine versus placebo. The receptors come from a person between 18 and 59 years old who received the Ad26.COV2.S COVID-19 vaccine or a placebo.

The rearrangement uses TRBV27 and TRBJ2-5, with D tentatively TRBD1 (6 bases). The germline V gene encodes CDR1 MNHEY and CDR2 SMNVEV (reference sequence). The ends were cut back, 7 bases at V and 0 bases at J, with 18 bases in the middle. The CDR3 totals 16 residues. The CDR3 here is CASIIQGWVHQETQYF. CDR3 sequence (DNA): TGTGCCAGCATTATACAGGGTTGGGTACACCAAGAGACCCAGTACTTC.

V usage is TRBV5-4 and J usage is TRBJ2-7; 11 nucleotides align to TRBD2. The V gene end was trimmed by 0 bases and the J gene end by 5 bases; junction bases not matched to a gene: 4. The CDR3 has 15 amino acids. CDR1 is SGHNT and CDR2 is YYREEE in the germline V gene (reference sequence). In nucleotides, the CDR3 is TGTGCCAGCAGCTTGGGACTAGCGGGAAAGAACGAGCAGTACTTC. Its translation: CASSLGLAGKNEQYF.

V and J are TRBV18 and TRBJ1-4, with D unclear. CDR1 and CDR2 from the germline V gene are KGHSH and LQKENI. The CDR3 is 15 residues long. V was trimmed by 1 base and J by 7 bases, leaving 13 bases between them. CDR3 residues: CASSPQDLVGEKLFF. The CDR3 bases are TGTGCCAGCTCACCACAGGACCTGGTGGGTGAAAAACTGTTTTTT.

The chain combines TRBV5-1 with TRBJ1-1; D not resolved. The CDR3 spans 13 residues. Trimming left V 6 bases short and J 3 bases short, with 12 bases between. CDR1 is SGHRS, CDR2 YFSETQ, per germline. This CDR3 is CASKRGSDTEAFF. CDR3 DNA: TGCGCCAGCAAACGGGGAAGTGACACTGAAGCTTTCTTT.

V gene TRBV4-1 combines with J gene TRBJ1-5; a possible D gene is TRBD1 (5 bases). Germline values: CDR1 MGHRA, CDR2 YSYEKL. This CDR3 contains 15 residues. The V end was cut by 0 bases, the J end by 3 bases, with 9 bases between. In DNA, the CDR3 is TGCGCCAGCAGCCAAGATGGACAATTCAATCAGCCCCAGCATTTT. Amino acid sequence: CASSQDGQFNQPQHF.

The gene calls are TRBV30 and TRBJ1-1; D is perhaps TRBD1 (5 bases). From germline, CDR1 is GTSNPN and CDR2 SVGIG (reference sequence). V gave up 6 bases and J gave up 2 bases, with 13 bases separating them. The CDR3 sequence is 13 residues long. CDR3 in amino acids: CACPGRLNTEAFF. The CDR3 nucleotides are TGTGCCTGTCCGGGGCGACTAAACACTGAAGCTTTCTTT.

CDR3 sequence: CASSEIEGENSPLHF. Here the CDR3 DNA reads TGCGCCAGCAGTGAGATCGAGGGGGAAAATTCACCCCTCCACTTT. The chain links TRBV10-2 to TRBJ1-6; weak D call: TRBD1 (6 bases). V was pared by 2 bases and J by 7 bases, with 12 bases between. Germline assignment: CDR1 WSHSY and CDR2 SAAADI. The length of the CDR3 is 15 residues.

The rearrangement joins TRBV6-6 to TRBJ1-6, with TRBD1 identical over 9 bases. Germline CDR1 is MNHNY and CDR2 is SVGAGI (reference sequence). Losses at the gene ends were 6 bases for V and 2 bases for J; bases not matched to a gene: 5. The CDR3 has 16 residues. CDR3 protein: CASRSTGGTYNSPLHF. CDR3 nucleotide sequence: TGTGCCAGCAGATCGACAGGGGGTACCTATAATTCACCCCTCCACTTT.

The rearrangement uses TRBV27 and TRBJ2-1; D might be TRBD2 (6 bases). CDR1 and CDR2 from the germline V gene are MNHEY and SMNVEV (reference sequence). V lost 8 bases and J lost 4, with 15 bases in between. This CDR3 is built from 14 residues. CDR3 coding DNA: TGTGCCAGCCAACCACGACTAGGGTACAATGAGCAGTTCTTC. Protein product: CASQPRLGYNEQFF.

The genes are TRBV5-1 and TRBJ2-6; 9 bases are shared with TRBD1. V shed 2 bases and J 3 bases; nucleotides not matched to a gene: 9. This CDR3 contains 18 residues. Germline CDR1 SGHRS, CDR2 YFSETQ. The DNA of the CDR3 is TGCGCCAGCAGCTTCTTCACAGGGGGCCTCAATGGGGCCAACGTCCTGACTTTC. Translated: CASSFFTGGLNGANVLTF.